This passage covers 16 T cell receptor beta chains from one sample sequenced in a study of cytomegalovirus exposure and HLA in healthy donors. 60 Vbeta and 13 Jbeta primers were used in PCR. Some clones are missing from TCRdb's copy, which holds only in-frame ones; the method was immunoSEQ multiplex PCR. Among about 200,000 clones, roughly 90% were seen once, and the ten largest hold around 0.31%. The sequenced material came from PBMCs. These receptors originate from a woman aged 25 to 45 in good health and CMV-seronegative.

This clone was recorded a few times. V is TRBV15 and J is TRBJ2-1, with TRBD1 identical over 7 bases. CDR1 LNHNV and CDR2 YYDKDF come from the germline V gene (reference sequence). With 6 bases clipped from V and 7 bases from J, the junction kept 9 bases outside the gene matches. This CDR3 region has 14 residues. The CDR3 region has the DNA TGTGCCACCAGGGGGACAGACGGCCTAAATGAGCAGTTCTTC. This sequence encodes CATRGTDGLNEQFF.

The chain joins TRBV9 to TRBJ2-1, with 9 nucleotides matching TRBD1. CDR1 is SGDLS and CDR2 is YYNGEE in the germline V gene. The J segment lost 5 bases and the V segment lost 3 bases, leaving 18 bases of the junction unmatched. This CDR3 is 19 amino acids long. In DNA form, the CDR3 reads TGTGCCAGCAGCGCCGGACAGGGGCGCCGGGAAGCCCTCCACAATGAGCAGTTCTTC. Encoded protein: CASSAGQGRREALHNEQFF.

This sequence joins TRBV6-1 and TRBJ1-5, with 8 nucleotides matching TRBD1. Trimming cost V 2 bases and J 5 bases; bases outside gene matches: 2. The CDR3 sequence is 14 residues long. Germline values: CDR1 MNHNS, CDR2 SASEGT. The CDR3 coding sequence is TGTGCCAGCAGTGAAACAGGGGGACATCAGCCCCAGCATTTT. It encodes CASSETGGHQPQHF.

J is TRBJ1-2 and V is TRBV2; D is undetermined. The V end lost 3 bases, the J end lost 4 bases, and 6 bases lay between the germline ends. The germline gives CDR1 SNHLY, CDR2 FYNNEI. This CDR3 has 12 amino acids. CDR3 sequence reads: CASSEGVYGYTF. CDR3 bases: TGTGCCAGCAGTGAGGGAGTCTATGGCTACACCTTC.

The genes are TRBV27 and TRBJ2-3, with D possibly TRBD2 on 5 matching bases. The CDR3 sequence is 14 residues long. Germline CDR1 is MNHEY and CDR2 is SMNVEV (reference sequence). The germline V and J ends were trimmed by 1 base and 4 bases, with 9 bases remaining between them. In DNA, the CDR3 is TGTGCCAGCAGTTTATTGCCTAGCTCAGATACGCAGTATTTT. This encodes CASSLLPSSDTQYF.

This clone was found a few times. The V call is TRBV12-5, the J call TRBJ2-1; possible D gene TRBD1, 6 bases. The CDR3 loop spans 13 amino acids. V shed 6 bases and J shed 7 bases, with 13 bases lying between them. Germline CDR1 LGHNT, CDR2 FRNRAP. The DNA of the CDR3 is TGTGCTAGTGGCTCCCACAGGGAGAATGAGCAGTTCTTC. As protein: CASGSHRENEQFF.

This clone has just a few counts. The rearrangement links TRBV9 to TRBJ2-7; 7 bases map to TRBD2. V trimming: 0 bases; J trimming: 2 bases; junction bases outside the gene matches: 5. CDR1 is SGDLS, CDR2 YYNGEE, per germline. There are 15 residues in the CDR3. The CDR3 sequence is CASSVAPSGTYEQYF. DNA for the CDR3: TGTGCCAGCAGCGTAGCTCCTAGCGGAACCTACGAGCAGTACTTC.

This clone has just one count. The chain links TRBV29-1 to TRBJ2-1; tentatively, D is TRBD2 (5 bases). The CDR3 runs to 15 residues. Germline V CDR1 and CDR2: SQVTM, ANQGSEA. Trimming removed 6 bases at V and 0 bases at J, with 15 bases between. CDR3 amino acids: CSVRSAPSSYNEQFF. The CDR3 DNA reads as TGCAGCGTCCGTAGCGCGCCTAGCTCCTACAATGAGCAGTTCTTC.

CDR3 nucleotides: TGTGCCAGCAGCTTGGGACACGCCGCAGGTGAGCAGTTCTTC. As protein: CASSLGHAAGEQFF. The chain recombines TRBV5-5 with TRBJ2-1, with D unresolved. The germline V and J ends were trimmed by 0 bases and 9 bases, with 13 bases remaining between them. CDR3 length equals 14 residues. From germline, CDR1 is SGHKS and CDR2 YYEKEE (reference sequence).

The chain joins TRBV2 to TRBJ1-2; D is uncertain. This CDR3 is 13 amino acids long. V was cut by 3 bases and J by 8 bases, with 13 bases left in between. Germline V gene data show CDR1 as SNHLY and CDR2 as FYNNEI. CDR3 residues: CASSDPSGRGYTF. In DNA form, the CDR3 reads TGTGCCAGCAGTGACCCATCGGGGAGAGGCTACACCTTC.

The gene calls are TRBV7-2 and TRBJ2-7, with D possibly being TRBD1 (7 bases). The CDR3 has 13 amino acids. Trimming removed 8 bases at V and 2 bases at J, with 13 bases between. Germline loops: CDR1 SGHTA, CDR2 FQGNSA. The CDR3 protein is CASVPGGPYEQYF. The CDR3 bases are TGTGCCAGCGTTCCAGGGGGGCCCTACGAGCAGTACTTC.

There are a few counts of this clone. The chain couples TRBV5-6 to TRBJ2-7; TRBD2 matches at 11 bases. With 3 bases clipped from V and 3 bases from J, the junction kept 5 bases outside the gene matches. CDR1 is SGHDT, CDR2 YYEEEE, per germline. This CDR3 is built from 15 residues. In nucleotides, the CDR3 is TGTGCCAGCAGCTCAACTAGCGGGAGTCACTACGAGCAGTACTTC. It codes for CASSSTSGSHYEQYF.

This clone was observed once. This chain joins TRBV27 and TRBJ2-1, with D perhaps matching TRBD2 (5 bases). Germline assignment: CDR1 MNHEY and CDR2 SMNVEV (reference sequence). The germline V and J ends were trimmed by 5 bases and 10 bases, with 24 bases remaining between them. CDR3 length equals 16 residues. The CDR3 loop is CASSPRPERRWEEQFF. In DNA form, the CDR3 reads TGTGCCAGCAGTCCGCGACCCGAGAGGCGATGGGAGGAGCAGTTCTTC.

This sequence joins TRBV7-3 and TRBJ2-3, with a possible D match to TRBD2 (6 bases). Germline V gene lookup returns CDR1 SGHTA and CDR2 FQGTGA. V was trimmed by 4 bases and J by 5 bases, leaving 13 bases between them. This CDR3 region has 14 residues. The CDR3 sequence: CASSSYSSGDTQYF. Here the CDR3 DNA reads TGTGCCAGCAGCTCGTACAGTAGCGGAGATACGCAGTATTTT.

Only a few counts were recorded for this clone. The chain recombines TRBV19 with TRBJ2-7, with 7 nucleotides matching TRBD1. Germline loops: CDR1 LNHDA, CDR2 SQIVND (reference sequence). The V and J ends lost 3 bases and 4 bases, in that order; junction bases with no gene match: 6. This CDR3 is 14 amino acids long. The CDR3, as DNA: TGTGCCAGTAGTATGTCGGGACAGAAATACGAGCAGTACTTC. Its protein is CASSMSGQKYEQYF.

The CDR3: CASTEPGLGGASEQFF. The CDR3 region has the DNA TGTGCCAGCACCGAGCCAGGACTAGGCGGGGCCTCTGAGCAGTTCTTC. V usage is TRBV7-2 and J usage is TRBJ2-1; 7 bases map to TRBD2. Trimming cost V 7 bases and J 9 bases; bases outside gene matches: 18. The germline gives CDR1 SGHTA, CDR2 FQGNSA. The CDR3 covers 16 residues.